The 11 T cell receptor beta chains below come from one sample, sequenced in a study of blood T cell repertoires in COVID-19. Measured with immunoSEQ multiplex PCR; TCRdb has only the in-frame clones, and not every one. The sample consists of approximately 230,000 clones, around four fifths of them appearing once. The specimen sequenced was peripheral blood. The receptors stem from a man aged 25 to 45 with active or convalescent COVID-19.

The rearrangement uses TRBV7-9 and TRBJ2-4, with 12 nucleotides matching TRBD2. J gave up 0 bases and V 5 bases, and 2 bases lay outside the gene matches. Germline V gene sequence: CDR1 SEHNR, CDR2 FQNEAQ (reference sequence). This CDR3 is built from 16 residues. CDR3 residues: CASSQTSGRAKNIQYF. CDR3 DNA: TGTGCCAGCAGCCAGACTAGCGGGAGAGCCAAAAACATTCAGTACTTC.

The J gene is TRBJ2-7, the V gene TRBV6-5; 12 bases map to TRBD2. Looked up from germline, CDR1 is MNHEY and CDR2 is SVGAGI. The J segment lost 4 bases and the V segment lost 7 bases, leaving 2 bases of the junction unmatched. The CDR3 has 13 residues. CDR3 nucleotides: TGTGCCAGCACGCTAGCGGGAGGGTACGAGCAGTACTTC. Residues: CASTLAGGYEQYF.

The gene calls are TRBV5-4 and TRBJ2-2, with D maybe TRBD2 (6 bases). V was pared by 5 bases and J by 5 bases, with 16 bases between. The CDR3 spans 15 residues. Germline assignment: CDR1 SGHNT and CDR2 YYREEE (reference sequence). In nucleotides, the CDR3 is TGTGCCAGCAGATTTAGCGGACCCGGTACCGGGGAGCTGTTTTTT. Its protein product is CASRFSGPGTGELFF.

In its sample, this clone was seen a few times. The chain uses TRBV12-3 or TRBV12-4 and TRBJ2-7; 9 bases fit TRBD1. The CDR3 contains 12 residues. Unmatched junction bases numbered 2, after V lost 5 bases and J lost 6 bases. The CDR3: CASSPDRGEQYF. The CDR3 DNA follows: TGTGCCAGCAGTCCGGACAGGGGCGAGCAGTACTTC.

Concerning this clone itself: One junction end does not reproduce the germline sequence, and a read error may be involved. The same CDR3 also results from other DNA sequences found in this sample. The chain joins TRBV7-2 to TRBJ1-5, with 8 bases matching TRBD1. The germline CDR1 and CDR2 sequences are SGHTA and FQGNSA. The CDR3 is 18 residues long. This CDR3 is CASSLSLLQGVGNQPQHF. DNA of the CDR3: TGCGCCAGCAGCTTATCCTTACTACAGGGGGTAGGCAATCAGCCCCAGCATTTT. Supplemented by reference TRBV7-2 and TRBJ1-5, the full variable domain reads GAGVSQSPSNKVTEKGKDVELRCDPISGHTALYWYRQSLGQGLEFLIYFQGNSAPDKSGLPSDRFSAERTGGSVSTLTIQRTQQEDSAVYLCASSLSLLQGVGNQPQHFGDGTRLSIL.

The chain joins TRBV7-9 to TRBJ1-1; 7 bases agree with TRBD1. This CDR3 spans 14 amino acids. The V gene's germline CDR1 is SEHNR and CDR2 FQNEAQ (reference sequence). V lost 1 base to trimming and J lost 4 bases; unmatched junction nucleotides: 3. The CDR3: CASSLEAGGTEAFF. CDR3 nucleotide sequence: TGTGCCAGCAGCTTAGAGGCAGGGGGCACTGAAGCTTTCTTT.

The chain couples TRBV9 to TRBJ2-5, with D possibly being TRBD1 (5 bases). The CDR3 runs 17 residues. V lost 4 bases and J 5 bases, leaving 24 bases between the germline ends. Germline assignment: CDR1 SGDLS and CDR2 YYNGEE. CDR3 sequence: CASSTLSAGALGETQYF. The DNA for the CDR3 is TGTGCCAGCAGCACTCTCTCCGCTGGGGCCTTGGGGGAGACCCAGTACTTC.

The V call is TRBV7-9, the J call TRBJ1-4; 7 bases map to TRBD1. The ends lost 4 bases at V and 6 bases at J; junction bases unmatched: 8. Germline CDR1 and CDR2: SEHNR and FQNEAQ (reference sequence). This CDR3 spans 15 amino acids. The CDR3 DNA follows: TGTGCCAGCAGCTCCTCTACAGGGGTTTATGAAAAACTGTTTTTT. Encoded protein: CASSSSTGVYEKLFF.

J is TRBJ2-1 and V is TRBV10-3; the match to TRBD2 covers 13 bases. The CDR3 is 15 amino acids. Germline V gene data show CDR1 as ENHRY and CDR2 as SYGVKD. V shed 3 bases, J shed 8 bases, and the junction held 4 bases outside the gene matches. CDR3 nucleotides: TGTGCCATCAGTGAAGGACTAGCGGGAGAATATGAGCAGTTCTTC. Translated: CAISEGLAGEYEQFF.

The CDR3, as DNA: TGTGCCAGCAGCCAAGAAGGGACAGGGAGTCTTAACACCATATATTTT. It translates to CASSQEGTGSLNTIYF. V gene TRBV3-1 (or the pseudogene TRBV3-2) combines with J gene TRBJ1-3; 9 bases fit TRBD1. The germline V gene has CDR1 LGHDT and CDR2 YNNKEL (reference sequence). With V trimmed by 0 bases and J by 7 bases, 7 bases remained unmatched. CDR3 length: 16 amino acids.

The chain recombines TRBV6-5 with TRBJ2-2; D remains unclear. Germline CDR1 and CDR2: MNHEY and SVGAGI. The CDR3 loop spans 13 amino acids. V gave up 5 bases and J gave up 7 bases, with 11 bases separating them. This CDR3 is CASSPRVSGELFF. In nucleotides, the CDR3 is TGTGCCAGCAGTCCCCGGGTGAGCGGGGAGCTGTTTTTT.